The rows below give T cell receptor beta chains drawn from one sample of a study of T-cell reconstitution after alpha-beta-depleted transplantation in children. MiXCR was run by TCRdb on the PCR reads, yielding one entry per CDR3 protein. The sample contains about 200,000 distinct CDR3 sequences, about 6.6% of which appear only once. The sequences come from PBMCs, collected before TCRalphabeta/CD19-depleted stem cell transplant. The source is a boy younger than 10 with acute lymphoblastic leukemia, due to receive a stem cell transplant. Both conserved end residues are part of each CDR3. The D gene is left open where the match is weak. Only some rows state a clone size, as once, few, many or a class for expanded clones.

j_call d_call clone_size v_call cdr3_aa cdr3_nt
TRBJ2-7 TRBD1 NA TRBV28 CASSQTGFSYEQYF TGTGCCAGCAGTCAGACAGGGTTTTCCTACGAGCAGTACTTC
TRBJ2-3 NA few TRBV6-2/TRBV6-3 CASAFGGTDTQYF TGTGCCAGCGCGTTCGGGGGCACAGATACGCAGTATTTT
TRBJ2-2 NA few TRBV15 CATSRDYRGRSAGELFF TGTGCCACCAGCAGAGATTACCGGGGACGGTCCGCCGGGGAGCTGTTTTTT
TRBJ2-1 NA many TRBV7-8 CASSLPGEQFF TGTGCCAGCAGCCTCCCTGGGGAGCAGTTCTTC
TRBJ2-7 TRBD2 few TRBV20-1 CSARDSRELREQYF TGCAGTGCTAGAGATTCGCGGGAGCTCCGCGAGCAGTACTTC
TRBJ1-2 NA many TRBV28 CASSFGNYGYTF TGTGCCAGCAGTTTCGGAAACTATGGCTACACCTTC
TRBJ2-7 NA few TRBV15 CATSKRGAYEQYF TGTGCCACCAGTAAACGGGGCGCTTACGAGCAGTACTTC
TRBJ2-7 TRBD1 NA TRBV30 CAWTDNPGTGGSYEQYF TGTGCCTGGACAGACAACCCCGGGACAGGGGGGAGCTACGAGCAGTACTTC
TRBJ1-1 NA many TRBV29-1 CSVEGTGGWNTEAFF TGCAGCGTTGAGGGCACGGGGGGCTGGAACACTGAAGCTTTCTTT
TRBJ2-5 TRBD1 many TRBV5-1 CASSLDGTVQETQYF TGCGCCAGCAGCTTGGATGGGACAGTTCAAGAGACCCAGTACTTC
TRBJ2-1 NA many TRBV6-5 CASSYSSVSSYNEQFF TGTGCCAGCAGTTACAGCAGTGTTAGCTCCTACAATGAGCAGTTCTTC
TRBJ2-1 TRBD1 few TRBV20-1 CSARDGVDRGRGEQFF TGCAGTGCTAGAGATGGGGTTGACAGGGGGCGAGGTGAGCAGTTCTTC
TRBJ2-2 NA many TRBV5-1 CASRAGEETGELFF TGCGCCAGCAGAGCAGGGGAAGAAACCGGGGAGCTGTTTTTT
TRBJ2-7 NA many TRBV6-6 CASSYPRDTTQHF TGTGCCAGCAGTTATCCCCGGGACACCACGCAGCACTTC
TRBJ2-1 TRBD1 many TRBV28 CASSSTGQGTFF TGTGCCAGCAGTTCGACGGGACAGGGGACGTTCTTC
TRBJ2-1 TRBD2 many TRBV4-3 CASSPTSEYNEQFF TGCGCCAGCAGCCCGACTAGCGAGTACAATGAGCAGTTCTTC
TRBJ1-4 NA many TRBV29-1 CSVDDRGYLFF TGCAGCGTTGATGATAGGGGGTACCTGTTTTTT
TRBJ2-1 NA many TRBV27 CASTGSSYNEQFF TGTGCCAGCACGGGAAGCTCCTACAATGAGCAGTTCTTC
TRBJ1-5 NA few TRBV11-2 CASNGDGQVLSQPQHF TGTGCCAGCAATGGAGATGGGCAAGTGCTTAGTCAGCCCCAGCATTTT
TRBJ1-1 NA many TRBV6-1 CASSPQNTEAFF TGTGCCAGCAGTCCCCAGAACACTGAAGCTTTCTTT
TRBJ2-3 TRBD2 many TRBV7-2 CASSLAPSGSQDTQYF TGTGCCAGCAGCTTAGCGCCTAGCGGGAGCCAAGATACGCAGTATTTT
TRBJ2-2 NA NA TRBV6-2/TRBV6-3 CASSYSRGTKNTGELFF TGTGCCAGCAGTTACTCGCGCGGGACAAAAAACACCGGGGAGCTGTTTTTT
TRBJ2-3 TRBD2 many TRBV4-3 CASSRVSGGAVDTQYF TGCGCCAGCAGCAGGGTTAGCGGGGGGGCGGTAGATACGCAGTATTTT
TRBJ2-7 NA NA TRBV5-1 CASSLVGSDEQYF TGCGCCAGCAGCTTGGTCGGGTCGGACGAGCAGTACTTC
TRBJ1-4 TRBD1 few TRBV29-1 CSVVVQGEEKLFF TGCAGCGTTGTTGTGCAGGGGGAGGAAAAACTGTTTTTT
TRBJ2-3 NA few TRBV7-2 CASSLGTSTDTQYF TGTGCCAGCAGCCTCGGGACTTCCACAGATACGCAGTATTTT
TRBJ2-7 TRBD2 NA TRBV28 CASSFTSGGIGQYF TGTGCCAGCAGTTTTACTAGCGGGGGGATCGGGCAGTACTTC
TRBJ1-2 NA NA TRBV29-1 CSALRGRAAGYTF TGCAGCGCCTTACGGGGTCGGGCTGCTGGCTACACCTTC
TRBJ2-4 NA many TRBV28 CASRGGNIQYF TGTGCCAGCAGGGGCGGAAACATTCAGTACTTC
TRBJ1-5 NA many TRBV29-1 CSVGLGAFGQPQHF TGCAGCGTTGGGTTGGGGGCGTTTGGACAGCCCCAGCATTTT
TRBJ2-1 TRBD2 many TRBV6-4 CASSDGTRGDNEQFF TGTGCCAGCAGTGACGGGACTAGAGGGGACAATGAGCAGTTCTTC
TRBJ2-3 TRBD2 many TRBV6-4 CASSDSGLVTDTQYF TGTGCCAGCAGTGACTCGGGACTAGTCACAGATACGCAGTATTTT
TRBJ2-1 TRBD2 NA TRBV5-1 CASSLGRLAGEGEQFF TGCGCCAGCAGCTTGGGTCGGCTAGCGGGAGAAGGTGAGCAGTTCTTC
TRBJ1-1 NA many TRBV7-8 CASSFDRRNTEAFF TGTGCCAGCAGCTTCGACAGAAGGAACACTGAAGCTTTCTTT
TRBJ2-1 NA few TRBV7-6 CASSTAATLLDEQFF TGTGCCAGCAGTACCGCGGCGACATTATTAGATGAGCAGTTCTTC
TRBJ1-1 NA many TRBV5-1 CASSFEGSEAFF TGCGCCAGCAGCTTCGAGGGATCTGAAGCTTTCTTT
TRBJ2-7 TRBD1 few TRBV5-5 CASSFLGGSEQYF TGTGCCAGCAGCTTTTTAGGGGGCAGCGAGCAGTACTTC
TRBJ2-1 NA many TRBV29-1 CSVETHPQLF TGCAGCGTCGAGACTCACCCACAGCTCTTC
TRBJ2-7 TRBD1 few TRBV28 CASSIPGQGADEQYF TGTGCCAGCAGCATTCCGGGACAGGGGGCGGATGAGCAGTACTTC
TRBJ2-7 TRBD2 many TRBV3-1 CASSLSGDYEQYF TGTGCCAGCAGCCTTAGCGGGGACTACGAGCAGTACTTC
TRBJ1-5 NA many TRBV12-3/TRBV12-4 CASSPQGNNQPQHF TGTGCCAGCAGTCCACAGGGAAACAATCAGCCCCAGCATTTT
TRBJ1-2 NA few TRBV12-3/TRBV12-4 CASNPDTGGHYGYTF TGTGCCAGCAACCCGGACACAGGCGGCCACTATGGCTACACCTTC
TRBJ1-1 NA NA TRBV7-6 CASSPGAGIEAFF TGTGCCAGCAGCCCGGGAGCAGGGATAGAAGCTTTCTTT
TRBJ2-7 TRBD1 many TRBV29-1 CSVRTGDIPTYEQYF TGCAGCGTCCGGACAGGGGACATACCTACCTACGAGCAGTACTTC